The next 26 T cell receptor beta chains were all read from a single sample in a study of PD-L1 blockade in urothelial cancer. Time point meaning: pretreatment peripheral blood. TCRdb's table, derived via immunoSEQ multiplex PCR, lists solely in-frame clones and lacks some. This table holds 48,000 or so clones, roughly 85% found once. Sequenced here: PBMCs, sampled around atezolizumab (anti-PD-L1) treatment. These receptors were taken from a woman in her sixties with urothelial cancer.

Here the CDR3 reads CAISQGDLVYGYTF. In DNA, the CDR3 is TGTGCCATTTCGCAGGGCGACCTTGTCTATGGCTACACCTTC. J is TRBJ1-2 and V is TRBV10-3; the D gene is possibly TRBD1 (5 bases). The CDR3 length is 14 residues. V dropped 9 bases and J dropped 4 bases, with 18 bases sitting between them. Germline CDR1 ENHRY, CDR2 SYGVKD.

CDR3 sequence reads: CASSQAVMTSGRVDTGELFF. In nucleotides, the CDR3 is TGCGCCAGCAGCCAAGCGGTCATGACTAGCGGGAGGGTGGACACCGGGGAGCTGTTTTTT. This chain connects TRBV4-3 to TRBJ2-2; TRBD2 matches 14 bases. Germline CDR1 LGHNA, CDR2 YSLEER. The CDR3 totals 20 residues. Unmatched junction bases numbered 10, after V lost 1 base and J lost 3 bases.

The chain employs TRBV10-3 and TRBJ1-1; 12 bases map to TRBD1. The CDR3 is made up of 16 amino acids. The V and J ends lost 4 bases and 0 bases, in that order; junction bases with no gene match: 3. Germline CDR1 ENHRY, CDR2 SYGVKD. CDR3 sequence: CAISVGTGGLNTEAFF. The CDR3 nucleotides read TGTGCCATCAGTGTGGGGACAGGGGGCTTGAACACTGAAGCTTTCTTT.

The chain has TRBV5-1 and TRBJ2-2; 8 nucleotides match TRBD2. The J segment lost 4 bases and the V segment lost 4 bases, leaving 24 bases of the junction unmatched. CDR1 and CDR2 from the germline V gene are SGHRS and YFSETQ. CDR3 size: 21 residues. The CDR3 DNA reads as TGCGCCAGCAGCCTGCCGCGATCGAGCGGGGGTCCTCTCGGATCCACCGGGGAGCTGTTTTTT. It encodes CASSLPRSSGGPLGSTGELFF.

The chain carries TRBV5-1 and TRBJ2-2; D perhaps matches TRBD2 (6 bases). Germline CDR1 SGHRS, CDR2 YFSETQ. With 4 bases removed from V and 1 base from J, the gap between germline ends came to 11 bases. The CDR3 has 15 residues. CDR3 in DNA: TGCGCCAGCAGCCCCTCGGGACTGAACACCGGGGAGCTGTTTTTT. Its translation: CASSPSGLNTGELFF.

The chain recombines TRBV28 with TRBJ2-7, with 14 bases matching TRBD2. Germline CDR1 reads MDHEN; CDR2 reads SYDVKM. J lost 4 bases, V lost 6 bases, and 5 bases had no gene match. The CDR3 sequence is 15 residues long. This chain's CDR3 is CASSRGLAGGYEQYF. The CDR3 coding sequence is TGTGCCAGCAGCCGAGGACTAGCGGGAGGATACGAGCAGTACTTC.

In this sample, this clone turned up a few times. The V call is TRBV27, the J call TRBJ1-2, with D perhaps TRBD1 (6 bases). The V gene lost 2 bases and the J gene lost 4 bases, with 8 bases spanning the gap. CDR1 is MNHEY and CDR2 is SMNVEV in the germline V gene (reference sequence). This CDR3 is built from 13 residues. This CDR3 reads CASSLGGRYGYTF. CDR3 in DNA: TGTGCCAGCAGTTTAGGGGGCCGCTATGGCTACACCTTC.

V and J are TRBV2 and TRBJ1-2, with D uncertain. The CDR3 extends over 13 amino acids. Deletions cut 1 base from V and 3 bases from J, with 6 bases between. Germline V CDR1 and CDR2: SNHLY, FYNNEI. CDR3 protein: CASSEEQDYGYTF. DNA for the CDR3: TGTGCCAGCAGTGAAGAGCAGGACTATGGCTACACCTTC. Supplemented by reference TRBV2 and TRBJ1-2, the full variable domain reads EPEVTQTPSHQVTQMGQEVILRCVPISNHLYFYWYRQILGQKVEFLVSFYNNEISEKSEIFDDQFSVERPDGSNFTLKIRSTKLEDSAMYFCASSEEQDYGYTFGSGTRLTVV.

The V call is TRBV19, the J call TRBJ1-2; no reliable D call. Trimming stripped 3 bases from V and 4 bases from J, with 15 bases between. The germline V gene has CDR1 LNHDA and CDR2 SQIVND (reference sequence). The CDR3 extends over 15 amino acids. The DNA of the CDR3 is TGTGCCAGTAGTATCCGTGACTCCCTTTTCTATGGCTACACCTTC. It yields the protein CASSIRDSLFYGYTF. Based on the CDR3 plus reference TRBV19 and TRBJ1-2, the full variable domain is DGGITQSPKYLFRKEGQNVTLSCEQNLNHDAMYWYRQDPGQGLRLIYYSQIVNDFQKGDIAEGYSVSREKKESFPLTVTSAQKNPTAFYLCASSIRDSLFYGYTFGSGTRLTVV.

The chain carries TRBV10-3 and TRBJ2-1; 14 nucleotides match TRBD2. Germline V gives CDR1 ENHRY, CDR2 SYGVKD. This CDR3 comprises 18 residues. The V gene end was trimmed by 5 bases and the J gene end by 2 bases; junction bases not matched to a gene: 8. This CDR3 is CAISPTSGGAGAYNEQFF. In nucleotides, the CDR3 is TGTGCCATCAGTCCGACTAGCGGGGGGGCCGGAGCCTACAATGAGCAGTTCTTC.

The chain uses TRBV10-2 and TRBJ2-5, with a possible D match to TRBD1 (6 bases). The CDR3 runs to 14 residues. Germline-derived CDR1 and CDR2 are WSHSY and SAAADI. Trimming stripped 3 bases from V and 4 bases from J, with 12 bases between. The CDR3 bases are TGCGCCAGCAGTGATAACAGGGTGATAGAGACCCAGTACTTC. Protein: CASSDNRVIETQYF.

The V and J genes are TRBV7-6 and TRBJ1-2, with 8 nucleotides matching TRBD1. The CDR3 runs 18 residues. Per the germline V gene, CDR1 is SGHVS and CDR2 is FNYEAQ. The trim removed 0 bases at V and 8 bases at J, leaving 17 bases unmatched. The CDR3: CASSLARGPGQVDLGYTF. As DNA, the CDR3 is TGTGCCAGCAGCTTAGCAAGGGGGCCGGGACAGGTCGATCTCGGCTACACCTTC.

V usage is TRBV20-1 and J usage is TRBJ2-5; D remains unclear. The germline V and J ends were trimmed by 5 bases and 5 bases, with 6 bases remaining between them. Germline assignment: CDR1 DFQATT and CDR2 SNEGSKA (reference sequence). The CDR3 is made up of 10 amino acids. CDR3 protein: CSALGETQYF. The CDR3 DNA is TGCAGTGCTCTCGGGGAGACCCAGTACTTC.

The V call is TRBV19, the J call TRBJ2-5, with TRBD2 matching 10 bases. The CDR3 consists of 16 residues. V dropped 1 base and J dropped 1; count of bases not matched to a gene: 3. In germline, CDR1 is LNHDA, CDR2 SQIVND (reference sequence). The chain's CDR3 is CASSIGTSGFQETQYF. CDR3 in DNA: TGTGCCAGTAGTATAGGGACTAGCGGTTTCCAAGAGACCCAGTACTTC.

The V and J genes are TRBV6-6 and TRBJ1-1; D is unclear. The length of the CDR3 is 14 residues. The V end lost 2 bases, the J end lost 4 bases, and 11 bases lay between the germline ends. Germline V gene sequence: CDR1 MNHNY, CDR2 SVGAGI (reference sequence). The CDR3 region is CASSYRGGSTEAFF. The CDR3 DNA sequence: TGTGCCAGCAGTTACCGAGGAGGGAGCACTGAAGCTTTCTTT.

The rearrangement links TRBV27 to TRBJ2-7, with D tentatively TRBD2 (6 bases). Trimming pared 3 bases from V and 4 bases from J, leaving 16 bases between. Germline V gives CDR1 MNHEY, CDR2 SMNVEV (reference sequence). CDR3 length: 15 residues. The CDR3 loop is CASSFGSAGFYEQYF. CDR3 DNA sequence: TGTGCCAGCAGTTTCGGTTCAGCGGGCTTTTACGAGCAGTACTTC.

This sequence joins TRBV19 and TRBJ2-7; no clear D. The germline CDR1 and CDR2 sequences are LNHDA and SQIVND (reference sequence). The CDR3 contains 13 residues. V was cut by 5 bases and J by 3 bases, with 11 bases left in between. CDR3 nucleotides: TGTGCCAGTAGTCCAAATCGACACTACGAGCAGTACTTC. Protein: CASSPNRHYEQYF.

This sequence joins TRBV4-1 and TRBJ2-7; D perhaps matches TRBD1 (5 bases). Trimming pared 3 bases from V and 5 bases from J, leaving 14 bases between. Germline V lookup: CDR1 MGHRA, CDR2 YSYEKL. CDR3 length equals 14 residues. The CDR3: CASSQSQGIDEQYF. CDR3 DNA: TGCGCCAGCAGCCAGTCGCAGGGCATCGACGAGCAGTACTTC.

The CDR3 coding sequence is TGCGCCAGCAGCCAAGATTCCCTAGCGGGAGCCTACGAGCAGTACTTC. Translation gives CASSQDSLAGAYEQYF. J is TRBJ2-7 and V is TRBV4-3, with TRBD2 identical over 10 bases. Germline V gene data show CDR1 as LGHNA and CDR2 as YSLEER. The CDR3 runs to 16 residues. The J segment lost 2 bases and the V segment lost 0 bases, leaving 4 bases of the junction unmatched.

The rearrangement links TRBV5-1 to TRBJ2-7; D is ambiguous. The CDR3 has 14 amino acids. Germline loops: CDR1 SGHRS, CDR2 YFSETQ. The V and J ends lost 0 bases and 3 bases respectively, with 10 bases between them. CDR3 region: CASSLDGGYYEQYF. The CDR3 DNA reads TGCGCCAGCAGCTTGGATGGCGGATACTACGAGCAGTACTTC.

The chain carries TRBV19 and TRBJ2-2; TRBD1 agrees at 9 bases. The V and J ends lost 4 bases and 7 bases, in that order; junction bases with no gene match: 4. CDR3 length: 14 amino acids. Per germline, CDR1 LNHDA and CDR2 SQIVND (reference sequence). CDR3 nucleotide sequence: TGTGCCAGTAGTAGCGGGACAGGGAACGGGGAGCTGTTTTTT. Its translation is CASSSGTGNGELFF.

The gene calls are TRBV9 and TRBJ1-2; D possibly corresponds to TRBD1 (5 bases). V dropped 0 bases and J dropped 6 bases, with 18 bases sitting between them. This CDR3 is built from 16 residues. Germline CDR1 is SGDLS and CDR2 is YYNGEE. Here the CDR3 reads CASSVGFNGGVDGYTF. The CDR3 DNA is TGTGCCAGCAGCGTAGGTTTCAATGGGGGGGTAGATGGCTACACCTTC.

The CDR3 coding sequence is TGTGCCAGCAGCGTAGAGGCTAGCGGGAGGGTACCAGATACGCAGTATTTT. Encoded protein: CASSVEASGRVPDTQYF. The chain joins TRBV9 to TRBJ2-3, with 12 bases that match TRBD2. CDR3 length equals 17 residues. Germline V gene sequence: CDR1 SGDLS, CDR2 YYNGEE. J lost 4 bases, V lost 0 bases, and 6 bases had no gene match.

This chain connects TRBV6-1 to TRBJ2-2; 9 positions match TRBD2. The germline gives CDR1 MNHNS, CDR2 SASEGT. This CDR3 contains 23 residues. V was clipped by 6 bases and J by 5 bases; unmatched bases: 31. The CDR3 spells CASSERRTAYPLAGSIWTGELFF. DNA for the CDR3: TGTGCCAGCAGCGAACGCCGGACAGCTTATCCCCTAGCGGGGTCAATATGGACCGGGGAGCTGTTTTTT.

This chain links TRBV18 with TRBJ1-2; possible D gene TRBD1, 6 bases. CDR1 and CDR2 (germline): KGHSH, LQKENI. V was pared by 3 bases and J by 3 bases, with 11 bases between. The CDR3 loop spans 14 amino acids. The CDR3 DNA follows: TGTGCCAGCTCACCGTCAGGGGTCGACTATGGCTACACCTTC. Translation gives CASSPSGVDYGYTF.

The chain couples TRBV20-1 to TRBJ2-5, with a possible D match to TRBD1 (5 bases). Germline V gives CDR1 DFQATT, CDR2 SNEGSKA (reference sequence). Between the trimmed V and J ends, which lost 6 bases and 4 bases, there was a span of 9 bases. This CDR3 has 11 residues. CDR3 nucleotide sequence: TGCAGTGCGGAGACAGCAGAGACCCAGTACTTC. Its translation: CSAETAETQYF.